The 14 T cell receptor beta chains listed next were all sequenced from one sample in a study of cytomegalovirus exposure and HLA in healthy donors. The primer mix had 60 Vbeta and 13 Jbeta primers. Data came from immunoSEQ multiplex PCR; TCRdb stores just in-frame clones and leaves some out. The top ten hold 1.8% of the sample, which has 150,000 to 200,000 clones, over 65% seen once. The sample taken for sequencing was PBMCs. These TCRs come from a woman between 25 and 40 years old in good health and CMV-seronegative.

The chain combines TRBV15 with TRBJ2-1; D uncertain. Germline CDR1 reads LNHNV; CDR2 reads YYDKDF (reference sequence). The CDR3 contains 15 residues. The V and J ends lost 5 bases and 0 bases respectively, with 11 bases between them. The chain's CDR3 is CATSPTPSSYNEQFF. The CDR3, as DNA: TGTGCCACCAGCCCGACACCGAGCTCCTACAATGAGCAGTTCTTC. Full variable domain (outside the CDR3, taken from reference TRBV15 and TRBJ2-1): DAMVIQNPRYQVTQFGKPVTLSCSQTLNHNVMYWYQQKSSQAPKLLFHYYDKDFNNEADTPDNFQSRRPNTSFCFLDIRSPGLGDTAMYLCATSPTPSSYNEQFFGPGTRLTVL.

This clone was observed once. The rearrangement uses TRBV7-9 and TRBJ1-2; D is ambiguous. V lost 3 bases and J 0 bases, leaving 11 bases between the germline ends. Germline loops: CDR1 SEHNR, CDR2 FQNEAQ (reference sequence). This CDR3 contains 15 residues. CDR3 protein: CASSFGGDPNYGYTF. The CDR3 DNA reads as TGTGCCAGCAGCTTCGGCGGAGATCCTAACTATGGCTACACCTTC.

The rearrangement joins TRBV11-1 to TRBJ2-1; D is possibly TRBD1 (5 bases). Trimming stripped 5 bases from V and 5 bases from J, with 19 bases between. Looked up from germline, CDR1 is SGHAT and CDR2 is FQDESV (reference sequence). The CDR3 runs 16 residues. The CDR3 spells CASSTRQLSLNNEQFF. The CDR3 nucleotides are TGTGCCAGCAGCACCCGACAGCTCTCTCTTAACAATGAGCAGTTCTTC.

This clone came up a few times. The CDR3 spells CASSESQGYTEAFF. The CDR3 nucleotides are TGTGCCAGCAGTGAGTCCCAGGGGTACACTGAAGCTTTCTTT. The V gene is TRBV6-1, the J gene TRBJ1-1; possible D gene TRBD1, 6 bases. V gave up 3 bases and J gave up 3 bases, with 11 bases separating them. The length of the CDR3 is 14 residues. In germline, CDR1 is MNHNS, CDR2 SASEGT.

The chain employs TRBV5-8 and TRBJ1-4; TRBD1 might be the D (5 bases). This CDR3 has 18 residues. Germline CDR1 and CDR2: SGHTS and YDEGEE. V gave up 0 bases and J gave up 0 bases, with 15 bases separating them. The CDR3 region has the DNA TGTGCCAGCAGCTTGGTTCGGCAGGGTTCTGCAACTAATGAAAAACTGTTTTTT. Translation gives CASSLVRQGSATNEKLFF.

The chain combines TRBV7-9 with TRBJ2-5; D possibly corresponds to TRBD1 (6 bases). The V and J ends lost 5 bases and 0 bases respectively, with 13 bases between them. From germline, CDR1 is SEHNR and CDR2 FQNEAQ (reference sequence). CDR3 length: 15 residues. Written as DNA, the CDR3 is TGTGCCAGCAGCGTAAGGACAGTGTACCAAGAGACCCAGTACTTC. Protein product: CASSVRTVYQETQYF.

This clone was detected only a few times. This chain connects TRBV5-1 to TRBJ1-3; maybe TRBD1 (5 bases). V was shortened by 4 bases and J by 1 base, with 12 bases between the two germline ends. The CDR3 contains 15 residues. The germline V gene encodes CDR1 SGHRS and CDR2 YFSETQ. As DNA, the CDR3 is TGCGCCAGCAGCGCACAGGTAAATTCTGGAAACACCATATATTTT. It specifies CASSAQVNSGNTIYF.

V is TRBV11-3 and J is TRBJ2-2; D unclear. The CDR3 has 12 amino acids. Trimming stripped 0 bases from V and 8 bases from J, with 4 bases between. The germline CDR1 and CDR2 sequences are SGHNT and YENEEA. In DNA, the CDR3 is TGTGCCAGCAGCTTAGATTATGGGGAGCTGTTTTTT. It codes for CASSLDYGELFF.

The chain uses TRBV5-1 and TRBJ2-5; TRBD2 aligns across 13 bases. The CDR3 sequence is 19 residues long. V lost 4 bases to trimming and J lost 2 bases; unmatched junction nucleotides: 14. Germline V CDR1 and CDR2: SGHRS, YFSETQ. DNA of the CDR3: TGCGCCAGCAGCCAGGGACAGGGACTAGCGGGAACCGTACAAGAGACCCAGTACTTC. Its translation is CASSQGQGLAGTVQETQYF.

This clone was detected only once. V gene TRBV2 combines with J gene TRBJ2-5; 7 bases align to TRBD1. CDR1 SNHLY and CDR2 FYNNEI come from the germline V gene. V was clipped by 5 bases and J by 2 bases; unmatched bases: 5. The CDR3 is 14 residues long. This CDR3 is CASSKGDSQETQYF. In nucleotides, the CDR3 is TGTGCCAGCAGTAAAGGGGACAGTCAAGAGACCCAGTACTTC.

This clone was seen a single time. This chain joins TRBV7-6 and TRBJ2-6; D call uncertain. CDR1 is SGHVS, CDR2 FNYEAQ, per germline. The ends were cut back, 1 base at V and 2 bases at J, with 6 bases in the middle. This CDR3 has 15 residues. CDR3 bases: TGTGCCAGCAGCTTAGTTGGCACTGGGGCCAACGTCCTGACTTTC. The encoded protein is CASSLVGTGANVLTF. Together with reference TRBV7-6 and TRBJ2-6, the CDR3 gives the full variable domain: GAGVSQSPRYKVTKRGQDVALRCDPISGHVSLYWYRQALGQGPEFLTYFNYEAQQDKSGLPNDRFSAERPEGSISTLTIQRTEQRDSAMYRCASSLVGTGANVLTFGAGSRLTVL.

CDR3 sequence (DNA): TGTGCCAGCACCCCGTCGGGAAGCGAGGCAGATACGCAGTATTTT. This translates into CASTPSGSEADTQYF. The chain couples TRBV9 to TRBJ2-3; tentative D call: TRBD2 (5 bases). The CDR3 has 15 residues. Germline CDR1 is SGDLS and CDR2 is YYNGEE. Trimming cost V 6 bases and J 4 bases, with 18 bases left between them.

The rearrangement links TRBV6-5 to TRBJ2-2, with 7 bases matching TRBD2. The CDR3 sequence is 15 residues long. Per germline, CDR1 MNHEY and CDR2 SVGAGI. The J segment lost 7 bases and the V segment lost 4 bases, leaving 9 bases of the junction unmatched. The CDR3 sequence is CASSSLGGRDGELFF. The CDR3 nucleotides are TGTGCCAGCAGTTCCCTGGGTGGGAGGGACGGGGAGCTGTTTTTT.

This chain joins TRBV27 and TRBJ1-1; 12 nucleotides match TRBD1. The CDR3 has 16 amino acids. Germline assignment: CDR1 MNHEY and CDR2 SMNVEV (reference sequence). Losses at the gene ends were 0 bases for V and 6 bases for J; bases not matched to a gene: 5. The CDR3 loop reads CASSLSLGQGASEAFF. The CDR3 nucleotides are TGTGCCAGCAGTTTATCCTTGGGACAGGGGGCGTCTGAAGCTTTCTTT.